Each of the 13 T cell receptor beta chains below was sequenced from the same sample in a study of post-analysis software for immune sequencing data. These receptors have no identified antigens. Overall study results and limits: Patients carried several TRBV segments more frequently than controls did, and TRBV5-6, TRBV5-1 and TRBV20-1 were among them.

Unique molecular identifiers were carried by the TCR beta cDNA libraries. TCRdb passed the PCR reads through MiXCR, listing each CDR3 protein once. This sample yields 750,000 to 900,000 distinct CDR3 sequences, of which roughly 46% are seen a single time; 4% to 5% belongs to the top ten. Sequencing was performed on blood. These receptors were taken from a girl aged 5 to 17 with multiple sclerosis.

This clonotype was counted between two and nine times. DNA for the CDR3: TGCAGCGTTGAACCCCTTTTTCGGGAACCCACCCCCAAAAACATTCAGTACTTC. This sequence encodes CSVEPLFREPTPKNIQYF. The chain recombines TRBV29-1 with TRBJ2-4, with D tentatively TRBD2 (5 bases). Germline V gene lookup returns CDR1 SQVTM and CDR2 ANQGSEA. This CDR3 has 18 residues. Trimming took off 2 bases at V and 2 bases at J, with 22 bases between the two ends.

The V call is TRBV5-5, the J call TRBJ1-6; unclear D gene. V was pared by 0 bases and J by 8 bases, with 15 bases between. The CDR3 covers 16 residues. Germline loops: CDR1 SGHKS, CDR2 YYEKEE (reference sequence). Here the CDR3 DNA reads TGTGCCAGCAGCTTGGCTCCGTGGAGTATGGATTCACCCCTCCACTTT. Its protein product is CASSLAPWSMDSPLHF.

The CDR3 protein is CATSRGGGSNTEAFF. In DNA, the CDR3 is TGTGCCACCAGCAGAGGGGGGGGATCGAACACTGAAGCTTTCTTT. The chain couples TRBV15 to TRBJ1-1; possible D gene TRBD1, 5 bases. The germline CDR1 and CDR2 sequences are LNHNV and YYDKDF (reference sequence). V lost 1 base and J lost 1, with 10 bases in between. This CDR3 is built from 15 residues.

This clonotype was seen a few times. The J gene is TRBJ2-7, the V gene TRBV20-1; a possible D gene is TRBD1 (6 bases). CDR3 length equals 16 residues. V was cut by 4 bases and J by 2 bases, with 21 bases left in between. From germline, CDR1 is DFQATT and CDR2 SNEGSKA (reference sequence). CDR3 protein: CSATRPTGKLPYEQYF. Here the CDR3 DNA reads TGCAGTGCTACCCGACCGACAGGAAAACTTCCCTACGAGCAGTACTTC.

The chain has TRBV29-1 and TRBJ2-4; D tentatively reads TRBD1 or TRBD2 (5 bases each). V was cut by 7 bases and J by 8 bases, with 12 bases left in between. This CDR3 is built from 11 residues. The V gene's germline CDR1 is SQVTM and CDR2 ANQGSEA. CDR3 bases: TGCAGCGCCGGGACGCGGGACATTCAGTACTTC. Protein: CSAGTRDIQYF.

CDR3 nucleotide sequence: TGTGCCAGCAGTGTCTTAGCCTGGGACGAGCAGTTCTTC. Translation: CASSVLAWDEQFF. The chain employs TRBV12-3 or TRBV12-4 and TRBJ2-1; D may correspond to TRBD1 or TRBD2 (5 bases each). Trimming pared 5 bases from V and 10 bases from J, leaving 15 bases between. This CDR3 has 13 residues.

The rearrangement joins TRBV5-1 to TRBJ1-1; tentative D call: TRBD1 (6 bases). Germline V lookup: CDR1 SGHRS, CDR2 YFSETQ. This CDR3 has 15 residues. V lost 4 bases, J lost 4 bases, and 17 bases lay in between. CDR3 coding DNA: TGCGCCAGCAGCGGCGGGACACGTTTGGCCACTGAAGCTTTCTTT. This gives the protein CASSGGTRLATEAFF.

This chain joins TRBV29-1 and TRBJ2-3, with 7 bases that match TRBD1. The CDR3 has 14 residues. Germline V gene sequence: CDR1 SQVTM, CDR2 ANQGSEA. J was trimmed by 1 base and V by 5 bases; bases with no gene match: 6. In DNA, the CDR3 is TGCAGCGTTCGGACAGGTGCCGGCACAGATACGCAGTATTTT. Encoded protein: CSVRTGAGTDTQYF.

In its sample, this clonotype was seen once. The germline gene is not matched at one end of the junction; a read error may be the cause. The genes are TRBV9 and TRBJ2-1; D gene uncertain. The CDR3 runs to 15 residues. From germline, CDR1 is SGDLS and CDR2 YYNGEE. CDR3 sequence reads: CANSLDSSPDNEQFF. The CDR3 DNA sequence: TGTGCCAACAGCCTCGACTCCTCCCCAGACAATGAGCAGTTCTTC.

The V and J genes are TRBV20-1 and TRBJ2-7, with 7 nucleotides matching TRBD2. Trimming removed 2 bases from V and 0 bases from J; junction bases left unmatched: 7. The length of the CDR3 is 15 residues. Germline V lookup: CDR1 DFQATT, CDR2 SNEGSKA (reference sequence). CDR3 protein: CSARLLAVPSYEQYF. For the CDR3, the DNA is TGCAGTGCTAGACTCCTAGCGGTACCCTCCTACGAGCAGTACTTC.

This clonotype has just a few counts. The chain employs TRBV29-1 and TRBJ2-1, with D perhaps TRBD1 (5 bases). The germline V gene has CDR1 SQVTM and CDR2 ANQGSEA. The length of the CDR3 is 12 residues. Trimming cost V 3 bases and J 4 bases, with 7 bases left between them. This CDR3 is CSVDRVYNEQFF. CDR3 DNA: TGCAGCGTTGACAGGGTGTACAATGAGCAGTTCTTC.

The chain couples TRBV10-3 to TRBJ2-7, with a possible D match to TRBD1 (5 bases). The CDR3 spans 14 residues. Trimming pared 0 bases from V and 2 bases from J, leaving 8 bases between. Germline CDR1 is ENHRY and CDR2 is SYGVKD. The CDR3 nucleotides read TGTGCCATCAGTGAGTCCGGACATCCCTACGAGCAGTACTTC. Protein sequence: CAISESGHPYEQYF.

The chain uses TRBV20-1 and TRBJ2-7; 7 bases align to TRBD1. The J call is uncertain, as TRBJ2-5 better fits the DNA end. The CDR3 covers 13 residues. Per the germline V gene, CDR1 is DFQATT and CDR2 is SNEGSKA (reference sequence). The CDR3 sequence is CSAGRQGSETQYF. In DNA form, the CDR3 reads TGCAGTGCCGGACGACAGGGTTCGGAGACCCAGTACTTC.